One sample yielded the 30 T cell receptor beta chains listed below, sequenced in a study of blood T cell repertoires in COVID-19. Using immunoSEQ multiplex PCR, the repertoire was profiled, and TCRdb retains in-frame clones only, with some absent. The table lists about 27,000 clones, over 75% of them singletons, with about 8% in the top ten. Sequencing was carried out using peripheral blood. These TCRs come from a woman aged 50 to 60 with active COVID-19.

This clone appeared a single time. This sequence joins TRBV12-2 and TRBJ2-3; the table's D call, TRBD2, has no DNA check behind it. TRBV12-2 is classified as a pseudogene. The CDR3 length is 20 residues. The CDR3 bases are TGTGCAAGTCGCTTACCCGGGGGGCTAGCGGGCGGGAAGGGCACAGATACGCAGTATTTT. Amino acids: CASRLPGGLAGGKGTDTQYF.

The CDR3 sequence: CAWSSPAATRPARAFF. The CDR3 DNA follows: TGTGCCTGGAGCAGCCCGGCGGCCACACGGCCCGCAAGGGCTTTCTTT. V and J are TRBV30 and TRBJ1-1, with D unclear. Germline V lookup: CDR1 GTSNPN, CDR2 SVGIG (reference sequence). The length of the CDR3 is 16 residues. With 3 bases removed from V and 11 bases from J, the gap between germline ends came to 28 bases. The complete variable domain, with remaining parts taken from reference TRBV30 and TRBJ1-1, reads SQTIHQWPATLVQPVGSPLSLECTVEGTSNPNLYWYRQAAGRGLQLLFYSVGIGQISSEVPQNLSASRPQDRQFILSSKKLLLSDSGFYLCAWSSPAATRPARAFFGQGTRLTVV.

The chain uses TRBV5-5 and TRBJ1-5, with D possibly being TRBD1 (6 bases). There are 16 residues in the CDR3. V lost 3 bases, J lost 0 bases, and 13 bases lay in between. The germline gives CDR1 SGHKS, CDR2 YYEKEE (reference sequence). As DNA, the CDR3 is TGTGCCAGCAGCTCCAGGGACACCTATAGCAATCAGCCCCAGCATTTT. This encodes CASSSRDTYSNQPQHF.

V and J are TRBV5-5 and TRBJ1-6, with 8 bases identical to TRBD1. With V trimmed by 3 bases and J by 10 bases, 15 bases remained unmatched. This CDR3 spans 17 amino acids. Germline V gene lookup returns CDR1 SGHKS and CDR2 YYEKEE (reference sequence). The CDR3 here is CASSSRTGGIGDSPLHF. The CDR3, as DNA: TGTGCCAGCAGCTCAAGAACAGGGGGTATTGGTGACTCACCCCTCCACTTT.

V and J are TRBV19 and TRBJ2-2; the match to TRBD1 covers 7 bases. The junction had 7 bases not matched to a gene; V was cut back by 5 bases and J by 4 bases. The CDR3 length is 15 residues. Germline-derived CDR1 and CDR2 are LNHDA and SQIVND (reference sequence). The CDR3 sequence: CASSPTGVRTGELFF. CDR3 bases: TGTGCCAGTAGTCCCACAGGGGTTCGCACCGGGGAGCTGTTTTTT.

This clone was recorded a few times. The V and J genes are TRBV12-1 and TRBJ2-7; no DNA check was done on the table's D call, TRBD2. TRBV12-1 counts as a pseudogene. The CDR3 contains 14 residues. The CDR3 nucleotides are TGTGCCAGCAGCTTTCACGGGAGGAATTACGAGCAGTACTTC. This codes for CASSFHGRNYEQYF.

CDR3 in amino acids: CAISEMRVGTEAFF. The CDR3 bases are TGTGCCATCAGTGAGATGAGGGTGGGGACTGAAGCTTTCTTT. The genes are TRBV10-3 and TRBJ1-1; D remains unclear. V dropped 2 bases and J dropped 5 bases, with 12 bases sitting between them. Germline-derived CDR1 and CDR2 are ENHRY and SYGVKD. This CDR3 has 14 amino acids.

This chain uses TRBV5-1 with TRBJ1-1; D is unresolved. The CDR3 consists of 11 residues. V was clipped by 2 bases and J by 7 bases, with 6 bases between them. In germline, CDR1 is SGHRS, CDR2 YFSETQ. CDR3 region: CASSFGGEAFF. The DNA of the CDR3 is TGCGCCAGCAGCTTTGGCGGTGAAGCTTTCTTT.

The chain links TRBV19 to TRBJ1-5; 8 positions agree with TRBD1. The CDR3 consists of 15 residues. From germline, CDR1 is LNHDA and CDR2 SQIVND (reference sequence). The V segment lost 7 bases and the J segment 3 bases; nucleotides outside the gene matches: 8. CDR3 amino acids: CASTWTGLNNQPQHF. The CDR3 DNA is TGTGCCAGTACCTGGACAGGGTTAAACAATCAGCCCCAGCATTTT.

The CDR3 DNA reads as TGTGCCAGCAGTAAACGGACAGGGGGGAACACTGAAGCTTTCTTT. Translation gives CASSKRTGGNTEAFF. V and J are TRBV2 and TRBJ1-1, with 10 bases lining up with TRBD1. CDR3 length equals 15 residues. Germline values: CDR1 SNHLY, CDR2 FYNNEI. V gave up 5 bases and J gave up 1 base; unmatched junction bases: 4.

The rearrangement links TRBV5-1 to TRBJ2-3; possibly TRBD2 for D (5 bases). V lost 0 bases and J 0 bases, leaving 14 bases between the germline ends. CDR1 SGHRS and CDR2 YFSETQ come from the germline V gene. There are 17 residues in the CDR3. The CDR3 region is CASSLDGGRTSTDTQYF. CDR3 in DNA: TGCGCCAGCAGCTTGGATGGCGGAAGGACTAGCACAGATACGCAGTATTTT.

This sequence joins TRBV5-1 and TRBJ2-3, with D perhaps matching TRBD1 (5 bases). The V and J ends lost 4 bases and 2 bases respectively, with 11 bases between them. The CDR3 spans 14 residues. Germline CDR1 is SGHRS and CDR2 is YFSETQ. The CDR3 DNA reads TGCGCCAGCAGCCCCCAGGGCCACACAGATACGCAGTATTTT. Residues: CASSPQGHTDTQYF.

The genes are TRBV11-2 and TRBJ1-4; no clear D gene. The V end was cut by 1 base, the J end by 6 bases, with 9 bases between. The CDR3 runs to 14 residues. Germline assignment: CDR1 SGHAT and CDR2 FQNNGV. CDR3 DNA sequence: TGTGCCAGCAGCTTAGCCAGGAACCATGAAAAACTGTTTTTT. Translation gives CASSLARNHEKLFF.

V usage is TRBV18 and J usage is TRBJ1-5; D not certain. This CDR3 is 14 amino acids long. The germline gives CDR1 KGHSH, CDR2 LQKENI. The V end was cut by 1 base, the J end by 2 bases, with 6 bases between. The CDR3 protein is CASSPQQGNQPQHF. The CDR3 nucleotides are TGTGCCAGCTCACCACAGCAGGGCAATCAGCCCCAGCATTTT.

The chain employs TRBV25-1 and TRBJ1-1; D gene unclear. The germline V gene has CDR1 MGHDK and CDR2 SYGVNS. The V end lost 2 bases, the J end lost 3 bases, and 13 bases lay between the germline ends. The CDR3 covers 15 residues. The CDR3 here is CASSEVFPGDTEAFF. The CDR3 DNA reads TGTGCCAGCAGTGAAGTATTCCCCGGGGACACTGAAGCTTTCTTT.

The rearrangement uses TRBV2 and TRBJ2-7; D uncertain. Germline assignment: CDR1 SNHLY and CDR2 FYNNEI. V dropped 7 bases and J dropped 0 bases, with 7 bases sitting between them. This CDR3 contains 12 residues. This chain's CDR3 is CASKTDSYEQYF. CDR3 coding DNA: TGTGCCAGCAAAACAGACTCCTACGAGCAGTACTTC. The full variable domain, rest sourced from reference TRBV2 and TRBJ2-7, is EPEVTQTPSHQVTQMGQEVILRCVPISNHLYFYWYRQILGQKVEFLVSFYNNEISEKSEIFDDQFSVERPDGSNFTLKIRSTKLEDSAMYFCASKTDSYEQYFGPGTRLTVT.

This chain uses TRBV3-1 (or the pseudogene TRBV3-2) with TRBJ2-5, with 8 bases identical to TRBD2. With 6 bases clipped from V and 2 bases from J, the junction kept 5 bases outside the gene matches. Germline CDR1 reads LGHDT; CDR2 reads YNNKEL (reference sequence). There are 14 residues in the CDR3. The CDR3 reads CASRKLAAQETQYF. As DNA, the CDR3 is TGTGCCAGCAGGAAACTAGCGGCGCAAGAGACCCAGTACTTC.

J is TRBJ2-5 and V is TRBV28; TRBD2 might be the D (6 bases). Germline CDR1 is MDHEN and CDR2 is SYDVKM. Between the trimmed V and J ends, which lost 4 bases and 6 bases, there was a span of 21 bases. The CDR3 totals 16 residues. The CDR3 nucleotides read TGTGCCAGCAGTTCCTACCACGGACTATCCCCAAAGACCCAGTACTTC. This translates into CASSSYHGLSPKTQYF.

This chain connects TRBV9 to TRBJ2-1; 11 bases map to TRBD2. Germline V lookup: CDR1 SGDLS, CDR2 YYNGEE. The CDR3 spans 16 residues. Trimming at V came to 3 bases and at J to 1 base, leaving 3 bases not matched to a gene. For the CDR3, the DNA is TGTGCCAGCAGCGGCTTAGCGGGAGGGTCCTACAATGAGCAGTTCTTC. Amino acids: CASSGLAGGSYNEQFF.

The V and J genes are TRBV5-1 and TRBJ1-6; possible D gene TRBD1, 5 bases. CDR1 is SGHRS and CDR2 is YFSETQ in the germline V gene. V lost 0 bases and J lost 6, with 10 bases in between. The CDR3 spans 15 residues. The CDR3, as DNA: TGCGCCAGCAGCTTGGAATCGCAGGGTAATTCACCCCTCCACTTT. This sequence encodes CASSLESQGNSPLHF.

This sequence joins TRBV11-2 and TRBJ1-1; no reliable D call. In germline, CDR1 is SGHAT, CDR2 FQNNGV. Trimming removed 2 bases from V and 4 bases from J, with 11 bases in between. The CDR3 runs to 14 residues. The CDR3 region is CASSLFQRSTEAFF. CDR3 bases: TGTGCCAGCAGCTTATTCCAACGGAGCACTGAAGCTTTCTTT. Full variable domain (outside the CDR3, taken from reference TRBV11-2 and TRBJ1-1): EAGVAQSPRYKIIEKRQSVAFWCNPISGHATLYWYQQILGQGPKLLIQFQNNGVVDDSQLPKDRFSAERLKGVDSTLKIQPAKLEDSAVYLCASSLFQRSTEAFFGQGTRLTVV.

The chain links TRBV3-1 (or the pseudogene TRBV3-2) to TRBJ1-1; the D is unclear. Germline CDR1 reads LGHDT; CDR2 reads YNNKEL (reference sequence). The CDR3 runs to 14 residues. Trimming shortened V by 5 bases and J by 2 bases, and 12 bases separated the two germline ends. The chain's CDR3 is CASSVRGINTEAFF. CDR3 DNA sequence: TGTGCCAGCAGCGTACGGGGTATAAACACTGAAGCTTTCTTT.

For this clone: At one of its ends the junction is not consistent with the germline gene, which may arise from a read error. The V and J genes are TRBV7-7 and TRBJ2-3; a possible D gene is TRBD2 (6 bases). The CDR3 loop spans 15 amino acids. Germline CDR1 reads SSHAT; CDR2 reads FNYEAQ (reference sequence). The CDR3 sequence: CASKGRREIPDTQYF. The CDR3 bases are TGTGCTAGCAAGGGCCGGAGGGAGATACCAGATACGCAGTATTTT. Supplemented by reference TRBV7-7 and TRBJ2-3, the full variable domain reads GAGVSQSPRYKVTKRGQDVTLRCDPISSHATLYWYQQALGQGPEFLTYFNYEAQPDKSGLPSDRFSAERPEGSISTLTIQRTEQRDSAMYRCASKGRREIPDTQYFGPGTRLTVL.

The genes are TRBV27 and TRBJ2-5; 7 bases match TRBD1. In germline, CDR1 is MNHEY, CDR2 SMNVEV (reference sequence). This CDR3 is 12 amino acids long. Unmatched junction bases numbered 3, after V lost 9 bases and J lost 2 bases. DNA for the CDR3: TGTGCCAGGGGACAGCCACAAGAGACCCAGTACTTC. It yields the protein CARGQPQETQYF.

The chain is built from TRBV30 and TRBJ1-2; unclear D gene. CDR1 and CDR2 from the germline V gene are GTSNPN and SVGIG (reference sequence). This CDR3 has 13 residues. The germline V and J ends were trimmed by 2 bases and 1 base, with 8 bases remaining between them. CDR3 sequence reads: CAWSKGLNYGYTF. For the CDR3, the DNA is TGTGCCTGGAGTAAAGGACTTAACTATGGCTACACCTTC.

The chain has TRBV30 and TRBJ1-6; 10 bases align to TRBD1. CDR3 length: 15 residues. Unmatched junction bases numbered 11, after V lost 5 bases and J lost 10 bases. Germline V gene data show CDR1 as GTSNPN and CDR2 as SVGIG (reference sequence). The CDR3 DNA reads TGTGCCTGGGAATTAGGGGACAGGGGAAAATCACCCCTCCACTTT. Amino acids: CAWELGDRGKSPLHF. The variable domain in full, completed from reference TRBV30 and TRBJ1-6, reads SQTIHQWPATLVQPVGSPLSLECTVEGTSNPNLYWYRQAAGRGLQLLFYSVGIGQISSEVPQNLSASRPQDRQFILSSKKLLLSDSGFYLCAWELGDRGKSPLHFGNGTRLTVT.

This chain uses TRBV7-9 with TRBJ2-7, with D uncertain. CDR3 length: 13 residues. V was pared by 1 base and J by 4 bases, with 8 bases between. Germline-derived CDR1 and CDR2 are SEHNR and FQNEAQ (reference sequence). The CDR3 loop reads CASSLGRGYEQYF. The CDR3 DNA reads as TGTGCCAGCAGCTTAGGACGAGGTTACGAGCAGTACTTC. Full variable domain (remainder filled in from reference TRBV7-9 and TRBJ2-7): DTGVSQNPRHKITKRGQNVTFRCDPISEHNRLYWYRQTLGQGPEFLTYFQNEAQLEKSRLLSDRFSAERPKGSFSTLEIQRTEQGDSAMYLCASSLGRGYEQYFGPGTRLTVT.

The chain has TRBV2 and TRBJ1-1, with D possibly being TRBD1 (5 bases). The CDR3 totals 15 residues. V was pared by 3 bases and J by 2 bases, with 13 bases between. The germline CDR1 and CDR2 sequences are SNHLY and FYNNEI. For the CDR3, the DNA is TGTGCCAGCAGTGATTTGTGGCGGGGCAACACTGAAGCTTTCTTT. Translated, it gives CASSDLWRGNTEAFF.

The chain combines TRBV6-1 with TRBJ2-7, with 8 bases matching TRBD1. In germline, CDR1 is MNHNS, CDR2 SASEGT. The CDR3 covers 15 residues. V lost 2 bases and J lost 2; bases outside the gene matches: 5. The CDR3 DNA follows: TGTGCCAGCAGTGAATGGACAGGGCCCACCTACGAGCAGTACTTC. Translating it yields CASSEWTGPTYEQYF.

Only a few counts were recorded for this clone. J is TRBJ1-5 and V is TRBV19; 7 positions agree with TRBD1. The V gene's germline CDR1 is LNHDA and CDR2 SQIVND (reference sequence). The CDR3 is made up of 17 amino acids. V gave up 1 base and J gave up 0 bases; unmatched junction bases: 6. The CDR3 is CASSIGGQLGSNQPQHF. The CDR3 bases are TGTGCCAGTAGTATAGGGGGACAGCTTGGTAGCAATCAGCCCCAGCATTTT. The complete variable domain, with remaining parts taken from reference TRBV19 and TRBJ1-5, reads DGGITQSPKYLFRKEGQNVTLSCEQNLNHDAMYWYRQDPGQGLRLIYYSQIVNDFQKGDIAEGYSVSREKKESFPLTVTSAQKNPTAFYLCASSIGGQLGSNQPQHFGDGTRLSIL.